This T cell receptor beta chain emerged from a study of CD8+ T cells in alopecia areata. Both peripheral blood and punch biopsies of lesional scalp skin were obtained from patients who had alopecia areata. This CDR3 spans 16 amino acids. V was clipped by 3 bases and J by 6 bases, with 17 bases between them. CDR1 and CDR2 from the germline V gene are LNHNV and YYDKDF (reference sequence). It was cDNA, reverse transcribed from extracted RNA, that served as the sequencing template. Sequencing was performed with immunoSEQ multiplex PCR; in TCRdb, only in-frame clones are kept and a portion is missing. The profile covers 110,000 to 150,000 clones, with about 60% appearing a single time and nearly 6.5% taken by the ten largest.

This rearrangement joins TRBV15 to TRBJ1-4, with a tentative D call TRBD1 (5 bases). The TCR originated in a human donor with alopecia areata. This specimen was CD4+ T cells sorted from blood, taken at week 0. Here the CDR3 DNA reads TGTGCCACCAGCAGGAACTCAGGGTTTTTCGATGAAAAACTGTTTTTT. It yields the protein CATSRNSGFFDEKLFF.